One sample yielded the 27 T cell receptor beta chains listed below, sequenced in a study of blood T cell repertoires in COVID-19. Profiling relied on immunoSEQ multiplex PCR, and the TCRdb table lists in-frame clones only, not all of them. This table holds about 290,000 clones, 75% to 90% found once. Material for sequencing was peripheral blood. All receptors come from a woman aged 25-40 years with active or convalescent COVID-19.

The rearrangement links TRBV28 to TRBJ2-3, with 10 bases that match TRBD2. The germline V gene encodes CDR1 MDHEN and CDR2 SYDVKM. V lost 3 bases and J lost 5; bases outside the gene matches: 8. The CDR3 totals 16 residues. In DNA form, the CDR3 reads TGTGCCAGCAGTTTGATCCTAGCGGGGGCCCGAGATACGCAGTATTTT. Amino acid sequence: CASSLILAGARDTQYF.

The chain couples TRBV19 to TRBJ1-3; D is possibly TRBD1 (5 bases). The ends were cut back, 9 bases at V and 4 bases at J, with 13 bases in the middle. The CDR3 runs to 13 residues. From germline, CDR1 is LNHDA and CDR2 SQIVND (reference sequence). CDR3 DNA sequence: TGTGCCAGCGCGACAGTATCGGGAAACACCATATATTTT. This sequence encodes CASATVSGNTIYF.

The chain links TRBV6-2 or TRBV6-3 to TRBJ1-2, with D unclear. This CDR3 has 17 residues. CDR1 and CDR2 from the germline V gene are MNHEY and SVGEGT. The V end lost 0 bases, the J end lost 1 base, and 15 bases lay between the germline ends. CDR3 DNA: TGTGCCAGCAGTTACTCCTACGGCAGAGGACTTAACTATGGCTACACCTTC. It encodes CASSYSYGRGLNYGYTF.

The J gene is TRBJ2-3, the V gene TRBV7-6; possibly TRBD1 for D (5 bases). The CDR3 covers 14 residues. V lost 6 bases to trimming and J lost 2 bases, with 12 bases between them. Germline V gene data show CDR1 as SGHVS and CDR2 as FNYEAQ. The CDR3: CASRSREVTDTQYF. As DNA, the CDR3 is TGTGCCAGCAGGAGCAGGGAAGTCACAGATACGCAGTATTTT. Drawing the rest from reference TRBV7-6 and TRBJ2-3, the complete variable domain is GAGVSQSPRYKVTKRGQDVALRCDPISGHVSLYWYRQALGQGPEFLTYFNYEAQQDKSGLPNDRFSAERPEGSISTLTIQRTEQRDSAMYRCASRSREVTDTQYFGPGTRLTVL.

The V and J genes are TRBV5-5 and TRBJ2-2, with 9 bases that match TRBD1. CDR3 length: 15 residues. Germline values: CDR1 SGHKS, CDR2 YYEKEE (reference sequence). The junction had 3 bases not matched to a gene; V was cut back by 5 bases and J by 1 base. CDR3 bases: TGTGCCAGCAGATGGGACAGGGTGAACACCGGGGAGCTGTTTTTT. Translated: CASRWDRVNTGELFF.

DNA for the CDR3: TGTGCCTGGGAGCGGGGGGGACGGCAAGAGACCCAGTACTTC. Protein sequence: CAWERGGRQETQYF. The chain links TRBV5-4 to TRBJ2-5, with TRBD2 matching over 10 bases. Germline loops: CDR1 SGHNT, CDR2 YYREEE (reference sequence). Trimming at V came to 10 bases and at J to 2 bases, leaving 8 bases not matched to a gene. The CDR3 sequence is 14 residues long.

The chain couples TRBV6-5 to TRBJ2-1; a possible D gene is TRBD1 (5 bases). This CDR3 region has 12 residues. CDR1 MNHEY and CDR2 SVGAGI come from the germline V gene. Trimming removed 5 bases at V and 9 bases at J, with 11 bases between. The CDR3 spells CASSPQGIEQFF. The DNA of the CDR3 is TGTGCCAGCAGTCCGCAGGGTATTGAGCAGTTCTTC.

In nucleotides, the CDR3 is TGTGCCAGCAGCTGGGACTACCAAGAGACCCAGTACTTC. Protein: CASSWDYQETQYF. This chain joins TRBV5-4 and TRBJ2-5, with D maybe TRBD2 (6 bases). The CDR3 has 13 residues. V lost 3 bases and J lost 0, with 6 bases in between. CDR1 and CDR2 (germline): SGHNT, YYREEE (reference sequence).

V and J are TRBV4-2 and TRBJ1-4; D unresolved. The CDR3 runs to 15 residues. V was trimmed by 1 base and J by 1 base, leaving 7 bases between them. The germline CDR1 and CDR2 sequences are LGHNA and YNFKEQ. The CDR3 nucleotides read TGTGCCAGCAGCCAAGGTAGAGGAACTAATGAAAAACTGTTTTTT. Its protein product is CASSQGRGTNEKLFF.

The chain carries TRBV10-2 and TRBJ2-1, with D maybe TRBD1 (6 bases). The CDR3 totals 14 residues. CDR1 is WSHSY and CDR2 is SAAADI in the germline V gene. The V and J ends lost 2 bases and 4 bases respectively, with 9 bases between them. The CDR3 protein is CASSERGLYNEQFF. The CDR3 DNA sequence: TGCGCCAGCAGTGAGAGGGGGTTATACAATGAGCAGTTCTTC.

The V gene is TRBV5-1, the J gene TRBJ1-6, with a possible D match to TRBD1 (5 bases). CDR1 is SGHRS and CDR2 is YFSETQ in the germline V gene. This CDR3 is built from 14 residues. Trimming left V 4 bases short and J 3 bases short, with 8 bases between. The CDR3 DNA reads TGCGCCAGCAGCCCACAGGACTATAATTCACCCCTCCACTTT. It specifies CASSPQDYNSPLHF.

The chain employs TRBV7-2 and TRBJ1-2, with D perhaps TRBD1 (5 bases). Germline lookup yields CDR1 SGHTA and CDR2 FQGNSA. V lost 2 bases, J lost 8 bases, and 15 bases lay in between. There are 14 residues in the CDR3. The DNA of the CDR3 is TGTGCCAGCAGCTTAAGCGCGGGGCGAGGAGGCTACACCTTC. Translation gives CASSLSAGRGGYTF.

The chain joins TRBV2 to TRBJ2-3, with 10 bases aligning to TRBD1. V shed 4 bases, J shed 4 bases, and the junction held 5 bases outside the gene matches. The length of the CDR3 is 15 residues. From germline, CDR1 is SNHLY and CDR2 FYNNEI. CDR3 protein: CASSVRQGAADTQYF. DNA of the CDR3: TGTGCCAGCAGTGTCCGACAGGGGGCTGCAGATACGCAGTATTTT.

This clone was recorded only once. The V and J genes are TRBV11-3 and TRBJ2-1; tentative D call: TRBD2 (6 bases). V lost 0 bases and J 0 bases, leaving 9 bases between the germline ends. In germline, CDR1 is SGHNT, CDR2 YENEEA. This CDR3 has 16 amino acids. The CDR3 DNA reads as TGTGCCAGCAGCTTAGAACGGGGAGGCTCCTACAATGAGCAGTTCTTC. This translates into CASSLERGGSYNEQFF.

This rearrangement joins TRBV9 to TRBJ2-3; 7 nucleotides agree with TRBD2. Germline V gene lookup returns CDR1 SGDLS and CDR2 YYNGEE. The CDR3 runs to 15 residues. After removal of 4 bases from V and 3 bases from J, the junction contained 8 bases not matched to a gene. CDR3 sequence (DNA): TGTGCCAGCAGCCCTGGGGAGGGCACTACAGATACGCAGTATTTT. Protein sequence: CASSPGEGTTDTQYF.

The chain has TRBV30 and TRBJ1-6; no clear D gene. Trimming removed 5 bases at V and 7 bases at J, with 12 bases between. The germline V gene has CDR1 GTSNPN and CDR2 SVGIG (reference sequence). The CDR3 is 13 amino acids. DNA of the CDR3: TGTGCCTGGCGGGATCTAAACAATTCACCCCTCCACTTT. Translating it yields CAWRDLNNSPLHF.

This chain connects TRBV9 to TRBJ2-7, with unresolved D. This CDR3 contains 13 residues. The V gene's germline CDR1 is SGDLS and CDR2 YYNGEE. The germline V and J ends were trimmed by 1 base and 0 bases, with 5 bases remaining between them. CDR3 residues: CASSVTDSYEQYF. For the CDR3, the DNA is TGTGCCAGCAGCGTAACTGACTCCTACGAGCAGTACTTC. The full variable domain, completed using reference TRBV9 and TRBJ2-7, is DSGVTQTPKHLITATGQRVTLRCSPRSGDLSVYWYQQSLDQGLQFLIQYYNGEERAKGNILERFSAQQFPDLHSELNLSSLELGDSALYFCASSVTDSYEQYFGPGTRLTVT.

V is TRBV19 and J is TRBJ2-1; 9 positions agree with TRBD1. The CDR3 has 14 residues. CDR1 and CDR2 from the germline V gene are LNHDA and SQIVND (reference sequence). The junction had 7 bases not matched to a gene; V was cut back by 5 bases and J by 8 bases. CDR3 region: CASSYGQGFYEQFF. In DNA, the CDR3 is TGTGCCAGTAGTTATGGACAGGGGTTCTATGAGCAGTTCTTC. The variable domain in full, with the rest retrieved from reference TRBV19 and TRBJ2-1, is DGGITQSPKYLFRKEGQNVTLSCEQNLNHDAMYWYRQDPGQGLRLIYYSQIVNDFQKGDIAEGYSVSREKKESFPLTVTSAQKNPTAFYLCASSYGQGFYEQFFGPGTRLTVL.

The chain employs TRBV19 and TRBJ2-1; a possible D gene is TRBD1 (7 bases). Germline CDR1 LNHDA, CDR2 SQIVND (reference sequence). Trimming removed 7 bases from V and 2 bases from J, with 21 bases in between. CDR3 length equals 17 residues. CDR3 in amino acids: CASIGVGGQGAYNEQFF. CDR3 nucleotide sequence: TGTGCCAGTATAGGAGTGGGAGGTCAGGGGGCCTACAATGAGCAGTTCTTC.

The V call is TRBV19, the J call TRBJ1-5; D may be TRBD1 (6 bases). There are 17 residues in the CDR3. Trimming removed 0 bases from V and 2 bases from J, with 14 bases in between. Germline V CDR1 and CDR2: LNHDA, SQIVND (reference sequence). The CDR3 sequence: CASSIDYYREGNQPQHF. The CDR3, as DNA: TGTGCCAGTAGTATAGACTACTACAGGGAAGGCAATCAGCCCCAGCATTTT.

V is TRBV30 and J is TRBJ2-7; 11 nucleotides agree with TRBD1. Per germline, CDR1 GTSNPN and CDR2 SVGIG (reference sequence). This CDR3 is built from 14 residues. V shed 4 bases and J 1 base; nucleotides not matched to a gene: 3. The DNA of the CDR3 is TGTGCCTGGAAAAGGGACAGGGGGTCCTACGAGCAGTACTTC. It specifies CAWKRDRGSYEQYF.

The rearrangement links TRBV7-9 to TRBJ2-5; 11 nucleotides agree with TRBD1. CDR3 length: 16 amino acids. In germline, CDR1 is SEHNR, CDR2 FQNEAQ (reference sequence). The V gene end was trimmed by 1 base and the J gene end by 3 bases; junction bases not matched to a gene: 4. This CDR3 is CASSLGPGQGEETQYF. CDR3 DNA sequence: TGTGCCAGCAGCTTAGGGCCGGGACAGGGGGAAGAGACCCAGTACTTC. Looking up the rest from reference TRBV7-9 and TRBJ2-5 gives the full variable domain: DTGVSQNPRHKITKRGQNVTFRCDPISEHNRLYWYRQTLGQGPEFLTYFQNEAQLEKSRLLSDRFSAERPKGSFSTLEIQRTEQGDSAMYLCASSLGPGQGEETQYFGPGTRLLVL.

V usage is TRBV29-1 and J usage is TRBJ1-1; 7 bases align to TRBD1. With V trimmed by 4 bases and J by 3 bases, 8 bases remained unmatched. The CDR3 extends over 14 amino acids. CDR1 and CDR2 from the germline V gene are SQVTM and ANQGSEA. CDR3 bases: TGCAGCGTTGCTAGCCGGGACAGCTACACTGAAGCTTTCTTT. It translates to CSVASRDSYTEAFF.

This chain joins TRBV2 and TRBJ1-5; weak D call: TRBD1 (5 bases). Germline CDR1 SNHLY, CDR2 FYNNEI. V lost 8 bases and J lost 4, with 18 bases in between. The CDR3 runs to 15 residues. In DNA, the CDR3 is TGTGCCAGCCGCAAGGGGTACAGGCTAAATCAGCCCCAGCATTTT. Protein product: CASRKGYRLNQPQHF.

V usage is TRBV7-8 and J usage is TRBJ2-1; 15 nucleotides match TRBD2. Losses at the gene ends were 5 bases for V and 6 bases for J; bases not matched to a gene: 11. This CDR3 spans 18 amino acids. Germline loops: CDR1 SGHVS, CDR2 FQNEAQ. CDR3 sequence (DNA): TGTGCCAGCAGCCTAAAAAACCGGGGACTAGCGGGGGGCAATGAGCAGTTCTTC. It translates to CASSLKNRGLAGGNEQFF.

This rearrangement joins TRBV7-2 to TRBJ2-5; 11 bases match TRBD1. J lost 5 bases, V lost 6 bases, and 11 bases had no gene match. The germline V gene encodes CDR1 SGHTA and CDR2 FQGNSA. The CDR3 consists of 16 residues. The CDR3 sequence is CASRRRTGGALETQYF. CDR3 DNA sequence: TGTGCCAGCAGACGAAGGACAGGGGGCGCGTTGGAGACCCAGTACTTC.

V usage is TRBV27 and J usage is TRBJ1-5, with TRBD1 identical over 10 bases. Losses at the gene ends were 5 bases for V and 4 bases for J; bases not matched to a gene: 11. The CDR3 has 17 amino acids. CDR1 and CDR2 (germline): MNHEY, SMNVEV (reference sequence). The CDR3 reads CASSLKSGQGRNQPQHF. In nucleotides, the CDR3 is TGTGCCAGCAGTCTTAAATCGGGACAGGGGCGGAATCAGCCCCAGCATTTT.